This T cell receptor (beta chain) was recorded in a study of blood T cell repertoires in COVID-19. Recruitment covered 20 to 25 US areas and drew participants whose ages spanned roughly 18 to 95 years. CDR3 length equals 13 residues. CDR1 and CDR2 from the germline V gene are MDHEN and SYDVKM. The V end was cut by 3 bases, the J end by 4 bases, with 9 bases between. The table came from immunoSEQ multiplex PCR; TCRdb's copy has only in-frame clones and leaves some out. The data hold 300,000 or so clones, with approximately 83% observed a single time. The TCR originated in a woman aged 40 to 50 with acute COVID-19. The chain couples TRBV28 to TRBJ1-2; the D is unclear. Sample: PBMCs or T cells enriched from blood (not recorded which). CDR3 region: CASSFESFYGYTF. The DNA for the CDR3 is TGTGCCAGCAGTTTTGAGAGTTTCTATGGCTACACCTTC.